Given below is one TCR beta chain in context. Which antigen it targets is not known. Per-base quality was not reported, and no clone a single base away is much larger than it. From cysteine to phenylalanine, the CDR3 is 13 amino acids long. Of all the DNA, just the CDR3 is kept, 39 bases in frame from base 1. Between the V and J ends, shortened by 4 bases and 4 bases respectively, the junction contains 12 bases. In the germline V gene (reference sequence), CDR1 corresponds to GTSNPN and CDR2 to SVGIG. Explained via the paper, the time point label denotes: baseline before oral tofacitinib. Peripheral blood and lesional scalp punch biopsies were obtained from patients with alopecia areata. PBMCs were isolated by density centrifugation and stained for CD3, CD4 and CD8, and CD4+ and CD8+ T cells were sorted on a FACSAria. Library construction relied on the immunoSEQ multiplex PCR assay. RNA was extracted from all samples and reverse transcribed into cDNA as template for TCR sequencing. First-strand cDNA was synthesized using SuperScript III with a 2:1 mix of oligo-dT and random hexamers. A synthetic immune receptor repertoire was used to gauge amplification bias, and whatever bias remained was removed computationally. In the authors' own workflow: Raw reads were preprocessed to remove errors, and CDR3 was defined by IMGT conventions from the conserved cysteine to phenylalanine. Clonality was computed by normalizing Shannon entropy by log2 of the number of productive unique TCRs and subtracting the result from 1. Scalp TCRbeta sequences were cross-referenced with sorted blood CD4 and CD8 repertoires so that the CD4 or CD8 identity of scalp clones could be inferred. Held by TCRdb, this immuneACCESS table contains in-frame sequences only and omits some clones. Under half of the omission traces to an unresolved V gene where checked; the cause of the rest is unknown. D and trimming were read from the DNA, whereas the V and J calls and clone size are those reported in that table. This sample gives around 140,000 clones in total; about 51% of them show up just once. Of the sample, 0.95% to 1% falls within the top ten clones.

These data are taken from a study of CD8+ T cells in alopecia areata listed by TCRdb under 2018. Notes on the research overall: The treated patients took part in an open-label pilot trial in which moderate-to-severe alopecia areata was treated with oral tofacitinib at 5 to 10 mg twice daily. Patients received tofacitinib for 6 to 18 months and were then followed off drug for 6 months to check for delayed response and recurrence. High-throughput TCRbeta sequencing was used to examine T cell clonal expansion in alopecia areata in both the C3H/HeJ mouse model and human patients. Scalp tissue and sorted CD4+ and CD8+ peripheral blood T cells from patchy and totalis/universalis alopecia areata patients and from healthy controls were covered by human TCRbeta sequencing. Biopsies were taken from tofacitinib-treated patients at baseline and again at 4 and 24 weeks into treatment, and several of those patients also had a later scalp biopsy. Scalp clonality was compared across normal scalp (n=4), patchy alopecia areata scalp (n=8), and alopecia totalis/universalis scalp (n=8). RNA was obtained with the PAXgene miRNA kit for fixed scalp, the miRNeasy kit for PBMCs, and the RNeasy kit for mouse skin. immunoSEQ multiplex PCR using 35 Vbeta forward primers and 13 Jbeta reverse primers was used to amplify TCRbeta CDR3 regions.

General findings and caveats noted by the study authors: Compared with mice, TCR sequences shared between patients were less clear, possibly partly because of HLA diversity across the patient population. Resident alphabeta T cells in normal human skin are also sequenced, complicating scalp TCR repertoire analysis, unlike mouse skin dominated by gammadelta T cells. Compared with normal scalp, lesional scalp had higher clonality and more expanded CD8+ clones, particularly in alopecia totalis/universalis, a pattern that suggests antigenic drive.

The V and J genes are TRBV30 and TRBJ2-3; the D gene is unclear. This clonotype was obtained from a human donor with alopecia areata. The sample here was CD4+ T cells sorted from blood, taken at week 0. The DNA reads TGTGCCTGGACGAATCTTCATGCAGATACGCAGTATTTT. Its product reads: CAWTNLHADTQYF.